Presented here are 17 T cell receptor beta chains from one specimen sequenced in a study of blood T cell repertoires in COVID-19. The table came from immunoSEQ multiplex PCR; TCRdb's copy has only in-frame clones and leaves some out. Here the sample spans roughly 92,000 clones, approximately 86% being singletons. What was sequenced was peripheral blood. The receptors shown here come from a man aged 50 to 59 with acute or convalescent COVID-19.

The V and J genes are TRBV6-5 and TRBJ1-3, with a weak D call TRBD1 (5 bases). V lost 0 bases and J 0 bases, leaving 6 bases between the germline ends. From germline, CDR1 is MNHEY and CDR2 SVGAGI. The CDR3 is made up of 15 amino acids. CDR3 sequence: CASSYSTASGNTIYF. CDR3 nucleotide sequence: TGTGCCAGCAGTTACTCGACAGCCTCTGGAAACACCATATATTTT.

V is TRBV9 and J is TRBJ2-2; a weak D match, TRBD2 (6 bases). Germline V CDR1 and CDR2: SGDLS, YYNGEE. The germline V and J ends were trimmed by 3 bases and 2 bases, with 11 bases remaining between them. The CDR3 sequence is 15 residues long. CDR3 nucleotides: TGTGCCAGCAGCGAAGGGACTCAAAACACCGGGGAGCTGTTTTTT. This sequence encodes CASSEGTQNTGELFF.

The chain carries TRBV5-3 and TRBJ1-5; no clear D gene. TRBV5-3 is assigned to the ORF class and has an uncertain function. The CDR3 has 14 residues. Trimming left V 0 bases short and J 2 bases short, with 6 bases between. DNA of the CDR3: TGTGCCAGAAGCTTGGGCGGGGGCAATCAGCCCCAGCATTTT. Translating gives CARSLGGGNQPQHF.

This chain connects TRBV30 to TRBJ1-5, with D unresolved. Trimming took 0 bases from V and 4 from J, leaving 7 bases between them. In germline, CDR1 is GTSNPN, CDR2 SVGIG (reference sequence). The CDR3 totals 13 residues. The CDR3 DNA reads TGTGCCTGGAGTGTTCGAGGAAATCAGCCCCAGCATTTT. Its protein product is CAWSVRGNQPQHF.

The J gene is TRBJ1-2, the V gene TRBV11-2; TRBD1 aligns across 9 bases. With 2 bases clipped from V and 4 bases from J, the junction kept 8 bases outside the gene matches. Germline V CDR1 and CDR2: SGHAT, FQNNGV. The CDR3 spans 16 residues. CDR3 sequence reads: CASSLPGTGWVYGYTF. In DNA, the CDR3 is TGTGCCAGCAGCTTACCCGGGACAGGGTGGGTCTATGGCTACACCTTC.

The chain uses TRBV9 and TRBJ1-3; perhaps TRBD1 as D (5 bases). Trimming shortened V by 0 bases and J by 0 bases, and 13 bases separated the two germline ends. The CDR3 length is 17 residues. Germline lookup yields CDR1 SGDLS and CDR2 YYNGEE. The DNA for the CDR3 is TGTGCCAGCAGCGTAGCTGGTGGACAAACCTCTGGAAACACCATATATTTT. Protein product: CASSVAGGQTSGNTIYF.

The chain joins TRBV27 to TRBJ1-2; 9 bases map to TRBD1. Germline assignment: CDR1 MNHEY and CDR2 SMNVEV (reference sequence). This CDR3 has 15 residues. The junction had 3 bases not matched to a gene; V was cut back by 0 bases and J by 4 bases. The CDR3 DNA sequence: TGTGCCAGCAGTTTATCACAGGGGGCCGGCTATGGCTACACCTTC. Amino acid sequence: CASSLSQGAGYGYTF.

V and J are TRBV2 and TRBJ1-5; D not resolved. Germline assignment: CDR1 SNHLY and CDR2 FYNNEI. V lost 6 bases and J 2 bases, leaving 8 bases between the germline ends. This CDR3 has 13 amino acids. The CDR3: CASRREGNQPQHF. The CDR3 bases are TGTGCCAGCAGGAGAGAGGGCAATCAGCCCCAGCATTTT.

The chain is built from TRBV19 and TRBJ2-5; 13 nucleotides line up with TRBD2. Germline CDR1 reads LNHDA; CDR2 reads SQIVND (reference sequence). The junction had 10 bases not matched to a gene; V was cut back by 5 bases and J by 1 base. This CDR3 is built from 18 residues. CDR3 protein: CASSLAGLAGVFQETQYF. The CDR3 DNA sequence: TGTGCCAGTAGTCTTGCTGGACTAGCGGGAGTGTTCCAAGAGACCCAGTACTTC.

This chain joins TRBV11-2 and TRBJ2-7, with TRBD2 identical over 10 bases. Germline V gives CDR1 SGHAT, CDR2 FQNNGV. Germline trimming cut 5 bases from V and 0 bases from J; bases unmatched to any gene: 13. The CDR3 runs to 18 residues. CDR3 DNA sequence: TGTGCCAGCAGCCACCACAAGACTAGCGGGCCGCCCTCCTACGAGCAGTACTTC. Protein product: CASSHHKTSGPPSYEQYF.

The chain carries TRBV7-9 and TRBJ1-6, with 9 bases matching TRBD1. The germline V gene has CDR1 SEHNR and CDR2 FQNEAQ (reference sequence). J gave up 5 bases and V 4 bases, and 3 bases lay outside the gene matches. The CDR3 covers 15 residues. CDR3 sequence (DNA): TGTGCCAGCAGCTCACGGACAGGGGATAATTCACCCCTCCACTTT. This sequence encodes CASSSRTGDNSPLHF.

The V gene is TRBV5-6, the J gene TRBJ1-1; TRBD1 matches 7 bases. Germline CDR1 and CDR2: SGHDT and YYEEEE. V shed 4 bases and J 4 bases; nucleotides not matched to a gene: 7. This CDR3 region has 14 residues. The CDR3 reads CASSNRGGSTEAFF. CDR3 coding DNA: TGTGCCAGCAGCAACAGGGGAGGTAGCACTGAAGCTTTCTTT.

The rearrangement links TRBV11-2 to TRBJ2-3; D is perhaps TRBD2 (5 bases). There are 16 residues in the CDR3. Per germline, CDR1 SGHAT and CDR2 FQNNGV. Trimming left V 1 base short and J 0 bases short, with 11 bases between. The CDR3 region is CASSLGHGISTDTQYF. In DNA form, the CDR3 reads TGTGCCAGCAGCTTAGGACACGGGATTAGCACAGATACGCAGTATTTT.

The chain has TRBV28 and TRBJ1-2; perhaps TRBD1 as D (5 bases). This CDR3 contains 15 residues. Germline V CDR1 and CDR2: MDHEN, SYDVKM. V was trimmed by 5 bases and J by 4 bases, leaving 17 bases between them. Here the CDR3 reads CASSLGGGRGYGYTF. In nucleotides, the CDR3 is TGTGCCAGCAGTCTGGGGGGTGGACGGGGCTATGGCTACACCTTC.

The CDR3 loop is CSVGTSGRNTGELFF. The CDR3 nucleotides read TGCAGCGTCGGCACTAGCGGGAGAAACACCGGGGAGCTGTTTTTT. This sequence joins TRBV29-1 and TRBJ2-2, with 11 bases matching TRBD2. Trimming took 6 bases from V and 2 from J; bases not matched to a gene: 5. This CDR3 is 15 amino acids long. Germline V gives CDR1 SQVTM, CDR2 ANQGSEA.

The chain couples TRBV7-9 to TRBJ1-3; D may be TRBD1 (6 bases). V was pared by 1 base and J by 8 bases, with 12 bases between. The CDR3 sequence is 14 residues long. The germline CDR1 and CDR2 sequences are SEHNR and FQNEAQ (reference sequence). In nucleotides, the CDR3 is TGTGCCAGCAGCTTAGGCGGGGGCGCGGACACCATATATTTT. Amino acids: CASSLGGGADTIYF.

The chain links TRBV4-1 to TRBJ2-3, with 10 bases lining up with TRBD2. Per the germline V gene, CDR1 is MGHRA and CDR2 is YSYEKL. The CDR3 consists of 17 residues. V dropped 3 bases and J dropped 4; count of bases not matched to a gene: 10. This chain's CDR3 is CASSQNPSGGGADTQYF. The CDR3 DNA reads as TGCGCCAGCAGCCAGAATCCTAGCGGGGGTGGCGCAGATACGCAGTATTTT.